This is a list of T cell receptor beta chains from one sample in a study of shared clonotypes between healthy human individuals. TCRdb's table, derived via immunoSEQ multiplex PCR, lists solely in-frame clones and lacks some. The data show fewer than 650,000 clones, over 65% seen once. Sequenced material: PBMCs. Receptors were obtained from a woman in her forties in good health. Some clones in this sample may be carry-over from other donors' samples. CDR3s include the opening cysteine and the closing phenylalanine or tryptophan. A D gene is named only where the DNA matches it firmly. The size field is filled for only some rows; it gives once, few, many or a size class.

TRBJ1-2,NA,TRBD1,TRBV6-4,TGTGCCAGCAGCGGACAGGGAAGTGGCTACACCTTC,CASSGQGSGYTF
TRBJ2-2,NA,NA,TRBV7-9,TGTGCCAGCAGCTTAAGGGTTGGAGGGCCAGACACCGGGGAGCTGTTTTTT,CASSLRVGGPDTGELFF
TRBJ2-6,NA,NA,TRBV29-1,TGCAGCGTTGAATGGCCTGGGGCCAACGTCCTGACTTTC,CSVEWPGANVLTF
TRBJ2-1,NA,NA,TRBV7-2,TGTGCCAGCAGTCGGACCCGGCTAGGCGAGCAGTTCTTC,CASSRTRLGEQFF
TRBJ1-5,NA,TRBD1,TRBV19,TGTGCCAGTAGCAGTACAGGGGGAGGTCAGCCCCAGCATTTT,CASSSTGGGQPQHF
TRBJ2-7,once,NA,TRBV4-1,TGCGCCAGCAGCCAAGAGATACGGAACTACGAGCAGTACTTC,CASSQEIRNYEQYF
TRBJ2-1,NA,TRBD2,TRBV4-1,TGCGCCAGCAGCCTTTCTCCTCCCCCACGCGGGAGGAACTACAATGAGCAGTTCTTC,CASSLSPPPRGRNYNEQFF
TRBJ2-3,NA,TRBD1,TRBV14,TGTGCCAGCAGCGAGGGTTACAGGGGGTCCGATACGCAGTATTTT,CASSEGYRGSDTQYF
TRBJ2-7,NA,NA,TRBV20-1,TGCAGTGCTAAGGGTGTCAACGAGCAGTACTTC,CSAKGVNEQYF
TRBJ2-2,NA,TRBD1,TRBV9,TGTGCCAGCAGCGTAGCACAGGGGTTCTTCACCGGGGAGCTGTTTTTT,CASSVAQGFFTGELFF
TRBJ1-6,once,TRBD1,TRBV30,TGTGCCTGGCGAGGAACTATGCGGGACAGGGCCTTATCACCCCTCCACTTT,CAWRGTMRDRALSPLHF
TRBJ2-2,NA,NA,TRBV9,TGTGCCAGCAGCCCAGCCCCCCTCACCGGGGAGCTGTTTTTT,CASSPAPLTGELFF
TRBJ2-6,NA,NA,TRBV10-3,TGTGCCATCAGTGAGGGGTTAGGGGCCAACGTCCTGACTTTC,CAISEGLGANVLTF
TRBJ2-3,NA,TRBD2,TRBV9,TGTGCCAGCAGCGTAGAGACTAGCGGGCCGGAATATACGCAGTATTTT,CASSVETSGPEYTQYF
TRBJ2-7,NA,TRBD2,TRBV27,TGTGCCAGCAGTCCCCAAAATAGCGGGAGTTCTGACGAGCAGTACTTC,CASSPQNSGSSDEQYF
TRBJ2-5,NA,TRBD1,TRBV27,TGTGCCAGCGGCCGGACAGGGGGATTCGCGACCCAGTACTTC,CASGRTGGFATQYF
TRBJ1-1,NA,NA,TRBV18,TGTGCCAGCTCACCCCGACAGGAACCCAGCGCTGAAGCTTTCTTT,CASSPRQEPSAEAFF
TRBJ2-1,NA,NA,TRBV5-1,TGCGCCAGCGCGACGTACAATGAGCAGTTCTTC,CASATYNEQFF
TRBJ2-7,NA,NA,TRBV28,TGTGCCAGCAGTCCACCGGAGAGCTCCTACGAGCAGTACTTC,CASSPPESSYEQYF
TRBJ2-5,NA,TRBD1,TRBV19,TGTGCCAGTAGTGTCGGGACAGGGGCAGGACAAGAGACCCAGTACTTC,CASSVGTGAGQETQYF
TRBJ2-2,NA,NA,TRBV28,TGTGCCAGCCGATATATGGGCCGCGGGGAGCTGTTTTTT,CASRYMGRGELFF
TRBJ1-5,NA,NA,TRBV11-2,TGTGCCAGCAGCAAATACGGGGGGCAACGGCAGCCCCAGCATTTT,CASSKYGGQRQPQHF
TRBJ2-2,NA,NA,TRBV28,TGTGCCAGCAGTTTTCTCGGGGGGCAAGAGTCCGGGGAGCTGTTTTTT,CASSFLGGQESGELFF
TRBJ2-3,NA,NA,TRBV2,TGTGCCAGCAGTGAATCCGCGACAGTAAATACGCAGTATTTT,CASSESATVNTQYF
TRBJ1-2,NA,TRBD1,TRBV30,TGTGCCTGGAGTCGGAGGGGGACAGTTCATGGCTACACCTTC,CAWSRRGTVHGYTF
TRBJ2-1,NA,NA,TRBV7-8,TGTGCCAGCAGCCCATCCCAGGGCAATGAGCAGTTCTTC,CASSPSQGNEQFF
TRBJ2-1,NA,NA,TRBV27,TGTGCCAGCAGTTTATCGGGCAGCAGCTCCTACAATGAGCAGTTCTTC,CASSLSGSSSYNEQFF
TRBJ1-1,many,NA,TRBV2,TGTGCCAGCAGTGAAGGGATGAACACTGAAGCTTTCTTT,CASSEGMNTEAFF
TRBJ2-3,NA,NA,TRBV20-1,TGCAGTGCCGTTATCACAGATACGCAGTATTTT,CSAVITDTQYF
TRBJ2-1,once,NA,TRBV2,TGTGCCAGCAGTGTTGAGGGTAGCTCCTACAATGAGCAGTTCTTC,CASSVEGSSYNEQFF
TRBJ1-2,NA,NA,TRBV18,TGTGCCAGCTCACCCGCACAGGTTAACTATGGCTACACCTTC,CASSPAQVNYGYTF
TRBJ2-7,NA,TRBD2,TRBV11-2,TGTGCCAGCAGCGCGACTAGCGGGGCAGCCGAGCAGTACTTC,CASSATSGAAEQYF
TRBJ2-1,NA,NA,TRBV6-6,TGTGCCAGCAGAACGGGACTCTTAGACAATGAGCAGTTCTTC,CASRTGLLDNEQFF
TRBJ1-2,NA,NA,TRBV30,TGTGCCTGGAATTCGGGGTTCTATGGCTACACCTTC,CAWNSGFYGYTF
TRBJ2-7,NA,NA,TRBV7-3,TGTGCCAGCAGCTTAGACGCCCAGGCCGGAATCTACGAGCAGTACTTC,CASSLDAQAGIYEQYF
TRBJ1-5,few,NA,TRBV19,TGTGCCAGTAGTACCAACAGGGCCTCGGAGCAGCCCCAGCATTTT,CASSTNRASEQPQHF
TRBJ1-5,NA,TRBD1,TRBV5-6,TGTGCCAGCAGCTCCTCAGGGGGTCGGAGCAATCAGCCCCAGCATTTT,CASSSSGGRSNQPQHF
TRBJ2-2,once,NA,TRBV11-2,TGTGCCAGCAGCCTGGGACTGGGCTCCGGGGAGCTGTTTTTT,CASSLGLGSGELFF
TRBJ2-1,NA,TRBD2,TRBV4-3,TGCGCCAGCAGCCAAGGCAGGGGACTAGCGGCCCATGAGCAGTTCTTC,CASSQGRGLAAHEQFF
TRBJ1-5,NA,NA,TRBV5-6,TGTGCCAGCAGCTTGGCCGGACGGCCCCAGCATTTT,CASSLAGRPQHF
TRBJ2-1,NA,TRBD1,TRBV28,TGTGCCAGCAGTTTAGACAGGGGGCGGTCCCTTACATATGAGCAGTTCTTC,CASSLDRGRSLTYEQFF
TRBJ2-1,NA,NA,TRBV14,TGTGCCAGCAGCCGGAGTAATGAGCAGTTCTTC,CASSRSNEQFF
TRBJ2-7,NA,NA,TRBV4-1,TGCGCCAGCAGCCAAGTTATCAGACCCTACGAGCAGTATTTC,CASSQVIRPYEQYF
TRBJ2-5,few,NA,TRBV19,TGTGCCAGTAGTACAAACGGGGGGACCCAGTACTTC,CASSTNGGTQYF
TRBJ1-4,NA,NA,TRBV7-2,TGTGCCAGCAGCTCTTCAGGGGCGGCTAATGAAAAACTGTTTTTT,CASSSSGAANEKLFF
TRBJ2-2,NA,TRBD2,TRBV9,TGTGCCAGCAGCGCCCGCGGGACTAGCGGCTTCACCGGGGAGCTGTTTTTT,CASSARGTSGFTGELFF
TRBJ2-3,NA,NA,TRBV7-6,TGTGCCAGCAGCTCCCTGACAGGTTTGAGCACAGATACGCAGTATTTT,CASSSLTGLSTDTQYF
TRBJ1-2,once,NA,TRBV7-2,TGTGCCAGCAGCTTAGACGTTAACTATGGCTACACCTTC,CASSLDVNYGYTF
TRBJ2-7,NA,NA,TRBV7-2,TGTGCCAGCAGCTTAGACACTAATCCACTACCCTACGAGCAGTACTTC,CASSLDTNPLPYEQYF
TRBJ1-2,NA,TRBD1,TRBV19,TGTGCCAGTAGTATAGCCCCAGGGGGGAACTATGGCTACACCTTC,CASSIAPGGNYGYTF
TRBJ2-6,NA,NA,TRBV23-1,TGCGCCAGCAGTCGTACCACTTGCTCTGGGGCCAACGTCCTGACTTTC,CASSRTTCSGANVLTF
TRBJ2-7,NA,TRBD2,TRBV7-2,TGTGCCAGCAGCCCCAGATTGGGTTTAGCGGGAGGTTACGAGCAGTACTTC,CASSPRLGLAGGYEQYF
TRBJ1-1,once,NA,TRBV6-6,TGTGCCAGCAGTTACTCGAGTGGCACCGTTGAAGCTTTCTTT,CASSYSSGTVEAFF